A selection of T cell receptor beta chains follows, all from one sample in a study of blood T cells in healthy people across ages. One entry per CDR3 protein, called by TCRdb with MiXCR from the 5' RACE reads. The sample holds 1.5 million to 1.8 million distinct CDR3 sequences, around 40% seen once. Sequenced material: blood. These TCRs come from a woman aged 18-30 years in good health. CDR3s include the opening cysteine and the closing phenylalanine or tryptophan. A D gene is named only where the DNA matches it firmly. Expanded clones are given a class, and other clones once, few, many or no size at all.

v_call	clone_size	d_call	j_call	cdr3_nt	cdr3_aa
TRBV20-1	-	TRBD2	TRBJ2-7	TGCAGTGCTTACCTAGCGGGAAGGCACAATGAGCAGTACTTC	CSAYLAGRHNEQYF
TRBV12-3/TRBV12-4	-	-	TRBJ1-2	TGTGCCAGCAGTATCTCAGGGGCGATTGGCTACACCTTC	CASSISGAIGYTF
TRBV7-2	-	-	TRBJ1-1	TGTGCCAGCAGCTCACGATCCGGACAAATCGAAGCTTTCTTT	CASSSRSGQIEAFF
TRBV12-3/TRBV12-4	few	-	TRBJ2-1	TGTGCCAGCAGTCCCTGGAGGGACAGTTACAATGAGCAGTTCTTC	CASSPWRDSYNEQFF
TRBV15	-	-	TRBJ2-7	TGTGCCACCAGCAGAGATCGGAGGCGCGAGCAGTACTTC	CATSRDRRREQYF
TRBV2	-	-	TRBJ2-3	TGTGCCAGCAGGGGGGCAGGGTCAAGAATTACAGATACGCAGTATTTT	CASRGAGSRITDTQYF
TRBV5-1	-	-	TRBJ2-1	TGCGCCAGCAGCCTGGGCGGAGTCCACAATGAGCAGTTCTTC	CASSLGGVHNEQFF
TRBV6-5	few	-	TRBJ2-1	TGTGCCAGCAGTTACTGGCAGGGAGCGGAGAATGAGCAGTTCTTC	CASSYWQGAENEQFF
TRBV7-9	-	-	TRBJ2-1	TGTGCCAGCAGCCCCCTGCGGGCTACCTACAATGAGCAGTTCTTC	CASSPLRATYNEQFF
TRBV7-2	few	TRBD1	TRBJ2-3	TGTGCCAGCAGCACTACTTTCCGGGACAGGGGTCCAGATACGCAGTATTTT	CASSTTFRDRGPDTQYF
TRBV30	-	-	TRBJ1-5	TGTGCCTGGAGTTCGGGAGGGAGCCCCAATCAGCCCCAGCATTTT	CAWSSGGSPNQPQHF
TRBV6-2/TRBV6-3	few	TRBD1	TRBJ2-5	TGTGCCAGCAGCAGACAGGGTTTGCAAGAGACCCAGTACTTC	CASSRQGLQETQYF
TRBV10-3	-	-	TRBJ1-1	TGTGCCATCGGGCAGGGGAACACTGAAGCTTTCTTT	CAIGQGNTEAFF
TRBV4-3	once	-	TRBJ2-3	TGCACCAGCAGCCAAGATCCCAGGGCCACAGATACGCAGTATTTT	CTSSQDPRATDTQYF
TRBV28	-	TRBD1	TRBJ1-1	TGTGCCAGCAGTTTAGGACCTATCACAGGGGTTGCTGAAGCTTTCTTT	CASSLGPITGVAEAFF
TRBV29-1	few	-	TRBJ2-2	TGCAGCGGCTTTTGCAGGAGGAACACCGGGGAGCTGTTTTTT	CSGFCRRNTGELFF
TRBV7-2	few	TRBD1	TRBJ1-5	TGTGCCAGCAGCGCGGACAGGGGGATCAATCAGCCCCAGCATTTT	CASSADRGINQPQHF
TRBV5-1	-	TRBD1	TRBJ2-3	TGCGCCAGCGCGATGACAGGGACGAACACAGATACGCAGTATTTT	CASAMTGTNTDTQYF
TRBV20-1	-	TRBD2	TRBJ2-7	TGCAGTGCCTTCGGGGCGGGGGGAAGCTCCTACAATGAGCAGTACTTC	CSAFGAGGSSYNEQYF
TRBV20-1	few	-	TRBJ1-2	TGCAGTGCTAGAGTGGCGGACTACTCTGGCTACACCTTC	CSARVADYSGYTF
TRBV20-1	-	-	TRBJ1-5	TGCAGTGCCAACCGTCCGGGCAGGGATAGCAATCAGCCCCAGCATTTT	CSANRPGRDSNQPQHF
TRBV12-3/TRBV12-4	-	TRBD2	TRBJ2-6	TGTGCCAGCAGGGAGCCCTGGGGGGGATCTAGCTCTGGGGCCAACGTCCTGACTTTC	CASREPWGGSSSGANVLTF